This entry lists 26 T cell receptor beta chains sequenced from one sample in a study of T cells in localized non-small cell lung cancer. Profiling relied on immunoSEQ multiplex PCR, and the TCRdb table lists in-frame clones only, not all of them. Of tens of thousands of clones listed, roughly 84% are singletons. The source was peripheral blood mononuclear cells, collected before any cancer treatment. These receptors originate from a man aged 35 to 69 with stage III lung adenocarcinoma.

The gene calls are TRBV30 and TRBJ2-1, with 11 nucleotides matching TRBD2. The CDR3 contains 15 residues. Unmatched junction bases numbered 4, after V lost 3 bases and J lost 3 bases. Germline CDR1 reads GTSNPN; CDR2 reads SVGIG (reference sequence). CDR3 sequence reads: CAWSGTSGGYNEQFF. CDR3 in DNA: TGTGCCTGGAGCGGGACTAGCGGAGGCTACAATGAGCAGTTCTTC.

This rearrangement joins TRBV13 to TRBJ2-7, with 9 positions matching TRBD2. The CDR3 has 18 residues. The germline V gene encodes CDR1 PRHDT and CDR2 FYEKMQ (reference sequence). V gave up 5 bases and J gave up 7 bases; unmatched junction bases: 21. CDR3 in DNA: TGTGCCAGCAGCGCTGGAAGGGGAGTGGTAGCGGGAGCTAAGGAGCAGTACTTC. Translating gives CASSAGRGVVAGAKEQYF.

This clone was seen just once. The chain employs TRBV6-5 and TRBJ2-3, with TRBD2 matching 7 bases. This CDR3 has 15 amino acids. V shed 3 bases, J shed 4 bases, and the junction held 7 bases outside the gene matches. The germline gives CDR1 MNHEY, CDR2 SVGAGI. CDR3 nucleotides: TGTGCCAGCAGTTATATTAACCGGGGGGCAGATACGCAGTATTTT. Translation: CASSYINRGADTQYF.

The gene calls are TRBV5-6 and TRBJ1-2; 7 nucleotides line up with TRBD1. The germline V gene encodes CDR1 SGHDT and CDR2 YYEEEE. The CDR3 runs 12 residues. After removal of 3 bases from V and 7 bases from J, the junction contained 3 bases not matched to a gene. DNA of the CDR3: TGTGCCAGCAGCTGGACAGGAAGTGGCTACACCTTC. Residues: CASSWTGSGYTF.

As to this clone: The junction and the germline gene differ at one end; a read error may be behind it. The rearrangement joins TRBV28 to TRBJ2-7, with D possibly being TRBD2 (6 bases). The CDR3 has 14 residues. Germline lookup yields CDR1 MDHEN and CDR2 SYDVKM. In DNA form, the CDR3 reads TGTACCAGCATCGGAGGGCAGCCACCCTACGAGCAGTACTTC. It specifies CTSIGGQPPYEQYF.

This clone was recorded once. The genes are TRBV19 and TRBJ1-5, with D perhaps matching TRBD1 (6 bases). Between the trimmed V and J ends, which lost 1 base and 2 bases, there was a span of 6 bases. The CDR3 runs 14 residues. CDR1 is LNHDA and CDR2 is SQIVND in the germline V gene (reference sequence). The CDR3 sequence is CASSIAGGNQPQHF. The CDR3 DNA is TGTGCCAGTAGTATAGCAGGGGGCAATCAGCCCCAGCATTTT.

V usage is TRBV5-6 and J usage is TRBJ2-5; 8 bases align to TRBD2. The trim removed 1 base at V and 5 bases at J, leaving 19 bases unmatched. CDR1 is SGHDT, CDR2 YYEEEE, per germline. This CDR3 contains 19 residues. DNA of the CDR3: TGTGCCAGCAGCTTGCCAGACCTGAGAGCGGGGGCAGCATGGGAGACCCAGTACTTC. Translated: CASSLPDLRAGAAWETQYF.

V and J are TRBV6-1 and TRBJ1-2; D not certain. Germline V CDR1 and CDR2: MNHNS, SASEGT. The V and J ends lost 1 base and 3 bases respectively, with 6 bases between them. CDR3 size: 13 residues. CDR3 sequence reads: CASSEEGHYGYTF. The CDR3 nucleotides are TGTGCCAGCAGTGAAGAGGGCCACTATGGCTACACCTTC.

In nucleotides, the CDR3 is TGCAGCGTTGAAGATCTCGGAGGGGGCTACACCTTC. It specifies CSVEDLGGGYTF. V and J are TRBV29-1 and TRBJ1-2; D remains unclear. V was shortened by 0 bases and J by 8 bases, with 10 bases between the two germline ends. In germline, CDR1 is SQVTM, CDR2 ANQGSEA. CDR3 length: 12 amino acids. Complete variable domain (other parts from reference TRBV29-1 and TRBJ1-2): SAVISQKPSRDICQRGTSLTIQCQVDSQVTMMFWYRQQPGQSLTLIATANQGSEATYESGFVIDKFPISRPNLTFSTLTVSNMSPEDSSIYLCSVEDLGGGYTFGSGTRLTVV.

This clone was seen once. The gene calls are TRBV29-1 and TRBJ2-1, with 7 bases lining up with TRBD2. The CDR3 runs to 15 residues. CDR1 is SQVTM and CDR2 is ANQGSEA in the germline V gene. V lost 0 bases and J lost 4; bases outside the gene matches: 6. CDR3 sequence: CSVEEASGFYNEQFF. The CDR3 DNA reads as TGCAGCGTTGAAGAGGCTAGCGGTTTTTACAATGAGCAGTTCTTC.

The chain has TRBV7-9 and TRBJ2-7, with 8 bases that match TRBD2. Trimming cost V 5 bases and J 7 bases; bases outside gene matches: 16. The CDR3 has 16 residues. Germline CDR1 and CDR2: SEHNR and FQNEAQ (reference sequence). CDR3 in DNA: TGTGCCAGCAGCCCGAGTTCGGGGGGGCGACCTCAAGAGCAGTACTTC. It yields the protein CASSPSSGGRPQEQYF. The full variable domain, rest sourced from reference TRBV7-9 and TRBJ2-7, is DTGVSQNPRHKITKRGQNVTFRCDPISEHNRLYWYRQTLGQGPEFLTYFQNEAQLEKSRLLSDRFSAERPKGSFSTLEIQRTEQGDSAMYLCASSPSSGGRPQEQYFGPGTRLTVT.

The rearrangement uses TRBV6-6 and TRBJ1-5; the D is unclear. Trimming stripped 7 bases from V and 2 bases from J, with 12 bases between. The CDR3 runs 14 residues. The germline V gene has CDR1 MNHNY and CDR2 SVGAGI (reference sequence). This chain's CDR3 is CASMIGSGNQPQHF. The CDR3 DNA follows: TGTGCCAGCATGATAGGGAGCGGCAATCAGCCCCAGCATTTT.

V usage is TRBV28 and J usage is TRBJ2-7, with TRBD1 matching over 7 bases. Per the germline V gene, CDR1 is MDHEN and CDR2 is SYDVKM. CDR3 length equals 14 residues. The junction had 6 bases not matched to a gene; V was cut back by 7 bases and J by 0 bases. The CDR3 region is CASKGTDSSYEQYF. CDR3 coding DNA: TGTGCCAGCAAGGGGACAGACAGCTCCTACGAGCAGTACTTC.

This chain joins TRBV27 and TRBJ2-7; TRBD1 matches at 8 bases. The CDR3 runs to 15 residues. Germline V CDR1 and CDR2: MNHEY, SMNVEV (reference sequence). After removal of 4 bases from V and 0 bases from J, the junction contained 5 bases not matched to a gene. The CDR3 DNA sequence: TGTGCCAGCAGTTCTCGACAGGGGAGCTCCTACGAGCAGTACTTC. It yields the protein CASSSRQGSSYEQYF.

The V call is TRBV4-2, the J call TRBJ1-2, with a tentative D call TRBD1 (6 bases). This CDR3 region has 14 residues. Germline-derived CDR1 and CDR2 are LGHNA and YNFKEQ. Trimming left V 1 base short and J 6 bases short, with 12 bases between. The CDR3, as DNA: TGTGCCAGCAGCCAAGCAGGGGATATGGATGGCTACACCTTC. It translates to CASSQAGDMDGYTF.

The CDR3 DNA sequence: TGCGCCAGCAGCGAAGAGGATCCGACCTACGAGCAGTACTTC. Encoded protein: CASSEEDPTYEQYF. The genes are TRBV5-1 and TRBJ2-7; unclear D gene. The V and J ends lost 4 bases and 2 bases respectively, with 13 bases between them. The CDR3 covers 14 residues. Germline V gene sequence: CDR1 SGHRS, CDR2 YFSETQ.

The rearrangement links TRBV19 to TRBJ2-1, with TRBD2 identical over 8 bases. CDR3 length: 13 amino acids. CDR1 and CDR2 (germline): LNHDA, SQIVND (reference sequence). V was pared by 10 bases and J by 0 bases, with 2 bases of the junction left unmatched. This chain's CDR3 is CATSGSSYNEQFF. The CDR3 nucleotides read TGTGCCACAAGCGGGAGCTCCTACAATGAGCAGTTCTTC.

The rearrangement uses TRBV10-3 and TRBJ2-6; D is possibly TRBD1 (5 bases). Trimming left V 0 bases short and J 4 bases short, with 10 bases between. Germline CDR1 ENHRY, CDR2 SYGVKD. This CDR3 has 16 residues. The CDR3 DNA reads as TGTGCCATCAGTGAGTCAGGGGATTCGGGGGCCAACGTCCTGACTTTC. It codes for CAISESGDSGANVLTF.

The chain recombines TRBV7-9 with TRBJ2-1; 8 bases agree with TRBD2. V lost 0 bases and J lost 6; bases outside the gene matches: 4. The CDR3 is 15 residues long. Germline values: CDR1 SEHNR, CDR2 FQNEAQ (reference sequence). The CDR3 DNA follows: TGTGCCAGCAGCTTAGCGAAAAGCGGGAGCAATGAGCAGTTCTTC. It encodes CASSLAKSGSNEQFF.

This rearrangement joins TRBV19 to TRBJ2-7; TRBD1 aligns across 10 bases. Per germline, CDR1 LNHDA and CDR2 SQIVND (reference sequence). This CDR3 region has 16 residues. V dropped 4 bases and J dropped 3; count of bases not matched to a gene: 9. CDR3 residues: CASSTYARDRGYEQYF. CDR3 DNA sequence: TGTGCCAGTAGTACCTACGCGAGGGACAGGGGCTACGAGCAGTACTTC.

V and J are TRBV6-4 and TRBJ2-1; perhaps TRBD1 as D (6 bases). V was cut by 3 bases and J by 7 bases, with 10 bases left in between. The CDR3 spans 13 residues. Looked up from germline, CDR1 is MRHNA and CDR2 is SNTAGT. CDR3 region: CASSEFGQNEQFF. CDR3 coding DNA: TGTGCCAGCAGTGAGTTTGGACAGAATGAGCAGTTCTTC.

This clone was counted a few times. J is TRBJ2-3 and V is TRBV7-8; 7 nucleotides match TRBD2. This CDR3 comprises 15 residues. Germline V gene data show CDR1 as SGHVS and CDR2 as FQNEAQ. With 1 base clipped from V and 5 bases from J, the junction kept 6 bases outside the gene matches. CDR3 coding DNA: TGTGCCAGCAGCTTAGTTGGCGGGAGTGTAGATACGCAGTATTTT. Protein product: CASSLVGGSVDTQYF. The full variable domain, in which reference TRBV7-8 and TRBJ2-3 provide the parts outside the CDR3, is GAGVSQSPRYKVAKRGQDVALRCDPISGHVSLFWYQQALGQGPEFLTYFQNEAQLDKSGLPSDRFFAERPEGSVSTLKIQRTQQEDSAVYLCASSLVGGSVDTQYFGPGTRLTVL.

This clone has only one observation. The rearrangement uses TRBV7-2 and TRBJ2-2; D remains unclear. The CDR3 is 15 residues long. The V end lost 5 bases, the J end lost 1 base, and 11 bases lay between the germline ends. In germline, CDR1 is SGHTA, CDR2 FQGNSA. The CDR3 sequence: CASSHSARNTGELFF. The DNA for the CDR3 is TGTGCCAGCAGCCACTCAGCTCGGAACACCGGGGAGCTGTTTTTT.

The chain is built from TRBV6-5 and TRBJ2-3; D unclear. Trimming took off 2 bases at V and 0 bases at J, with 9 bases between the two ends. Germline CDR1 is MNHEY and CDR2 is SVGAGI. This CDR3 contains 15 residues. The DNA for the CDR3 is TGTGCCAGCAGTTACGCGCAGTCTAGCACAGATACGCAGTATTTT. Residues: CASSYAQSSTDTQYF.

In this sample, this clone turned up many times. Within the sample, other DNA sequences also encode this same CDR3. The chain links TRBV7-2 to TRBJ1-2; 7 bases match TRBD1. Trimming at V came to 4 bases and at J to 2 bases, leaving 1 base not matched to a gene. Germline V gives CDR1 SGHTA, CDR2 FQGNSA. CDR3 length: 13 amino acids. The CDR3 nucleotides are TGTGCCAGCAGCTCACAGGGGAACTATGGCTACACCTTC. The encoded protein is CASSSQGNYGYTF.

J is TRBJ2-1 and V is TRBV27; D possibly matches TRBD1 or TRBD2 (5 bases each). CDR1 and CDR2 (germline): MNHEY, SMNVEV (reference sequence). The CDR3 is 16 amino acids. V lost 6 bases and J lost 6, with 21 bases in between. For the CDR3, the DNA is TGTGCCAGCAGAACCACCGGTGGGAAGGGGAGCAATGAGCAGTTCTTC. Translation: CASRTTGGKGSNEQFF.